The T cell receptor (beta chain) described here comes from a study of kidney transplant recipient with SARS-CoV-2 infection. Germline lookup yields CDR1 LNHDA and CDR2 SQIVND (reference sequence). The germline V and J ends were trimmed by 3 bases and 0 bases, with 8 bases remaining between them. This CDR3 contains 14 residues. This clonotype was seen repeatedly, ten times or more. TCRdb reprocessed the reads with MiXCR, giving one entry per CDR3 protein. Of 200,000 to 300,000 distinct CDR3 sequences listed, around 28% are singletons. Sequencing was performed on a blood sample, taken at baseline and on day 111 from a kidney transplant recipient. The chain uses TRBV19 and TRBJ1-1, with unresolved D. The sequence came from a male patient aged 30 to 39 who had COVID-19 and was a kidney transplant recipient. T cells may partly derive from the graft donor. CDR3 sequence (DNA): TGTGCCAGTAGTATTCAGACCTTGAACACTGAAGCTTTCTTT. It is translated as CASSIQTLNTEAFF.